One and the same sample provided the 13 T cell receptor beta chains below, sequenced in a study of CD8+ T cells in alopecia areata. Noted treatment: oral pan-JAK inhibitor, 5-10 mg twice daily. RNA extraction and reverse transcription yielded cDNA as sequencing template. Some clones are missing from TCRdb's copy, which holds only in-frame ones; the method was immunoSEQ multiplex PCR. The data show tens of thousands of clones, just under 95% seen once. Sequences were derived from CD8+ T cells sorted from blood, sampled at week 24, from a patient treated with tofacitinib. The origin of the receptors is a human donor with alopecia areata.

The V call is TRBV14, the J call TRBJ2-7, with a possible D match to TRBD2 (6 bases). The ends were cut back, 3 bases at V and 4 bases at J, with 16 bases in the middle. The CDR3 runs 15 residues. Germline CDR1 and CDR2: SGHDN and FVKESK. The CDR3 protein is CASSQEGLGLYEQYF. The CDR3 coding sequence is TGTGCCAGCAGCCAGGAGGGACTTGGTCTTTACGAGCAGTACTTC.

CDR3 coding DNA: TGTGCCTGGAGCCAGGACCTGGACGAACCCACAGATACGCAGTATTTT. Translated: CAWSQDLDEPTDTQYF. The chain combines TRBV30 with TRBJ2-3; no reliable D call. The length of the CDR3 is 16 residues. The germline CDR1 and CDR2 sequences are GTSNPN and SVGIG (reference sequence). The V and J ends lost 3 bases and 2 bases respectively, with 18 bases between them.

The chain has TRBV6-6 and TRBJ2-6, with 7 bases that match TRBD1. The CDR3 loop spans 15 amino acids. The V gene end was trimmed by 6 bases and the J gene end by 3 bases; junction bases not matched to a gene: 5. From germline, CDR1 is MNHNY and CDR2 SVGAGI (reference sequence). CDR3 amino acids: CASSLDRVGANVLTF. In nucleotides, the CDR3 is TGTGCCAGCAGCTTAGACAGGGTTGGGGCCAACGTCCTGACTTTC.

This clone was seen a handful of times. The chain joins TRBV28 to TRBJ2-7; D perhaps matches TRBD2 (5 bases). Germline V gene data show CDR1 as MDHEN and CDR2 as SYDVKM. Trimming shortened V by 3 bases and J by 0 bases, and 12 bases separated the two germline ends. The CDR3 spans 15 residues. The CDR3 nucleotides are TGTGCCAGCAGTTTGGATACTAGGGACTCCTACGAGCAGTACTTC. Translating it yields CASSLDTRDSYEQYF.

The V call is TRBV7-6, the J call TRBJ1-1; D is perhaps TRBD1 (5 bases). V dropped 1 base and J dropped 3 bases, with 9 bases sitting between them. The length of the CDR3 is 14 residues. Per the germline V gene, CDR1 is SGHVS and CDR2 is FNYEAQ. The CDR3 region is CASSLDGGDTEAFF. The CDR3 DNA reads TGTGCCAGCAGCTTAGACGGGGGGGACACTGAAGCTTTCTTT.

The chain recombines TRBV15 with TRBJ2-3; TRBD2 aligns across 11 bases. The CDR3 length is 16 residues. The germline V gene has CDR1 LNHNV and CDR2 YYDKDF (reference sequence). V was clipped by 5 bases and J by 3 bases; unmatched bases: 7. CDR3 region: CATSSTSGGLTDTQYF. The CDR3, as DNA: TGTGCCACCAGCTCAACTAGCGGGGGTCTGACAGATACGCAGTATTTT.

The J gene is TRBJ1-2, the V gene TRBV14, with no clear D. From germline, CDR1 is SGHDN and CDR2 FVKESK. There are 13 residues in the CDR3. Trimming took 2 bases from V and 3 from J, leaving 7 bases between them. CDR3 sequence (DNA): TGTGCCAGCAGCCAAAACTCTTACTATGGCTACACCTTC. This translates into CASSQNSYYGYTF.

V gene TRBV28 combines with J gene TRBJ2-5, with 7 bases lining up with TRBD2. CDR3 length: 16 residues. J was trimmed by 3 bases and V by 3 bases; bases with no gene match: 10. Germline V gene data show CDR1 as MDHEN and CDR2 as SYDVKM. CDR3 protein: CASSLKGRGKKETQYF. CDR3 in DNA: TGTGCCAGCAGTTTGAAAGGGCGGGGGAAGAAAGAGACCCAGTACTTC.

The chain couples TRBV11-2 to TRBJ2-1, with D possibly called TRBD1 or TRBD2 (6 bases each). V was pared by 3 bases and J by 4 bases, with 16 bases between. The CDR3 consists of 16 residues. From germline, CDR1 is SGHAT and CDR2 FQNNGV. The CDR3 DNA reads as TGTGCCAGCAGCTTCGTAGGAGGGGGGCCGTACAATGAGCAGTTCTTC. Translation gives CASSFVGGGPYNEQFF.

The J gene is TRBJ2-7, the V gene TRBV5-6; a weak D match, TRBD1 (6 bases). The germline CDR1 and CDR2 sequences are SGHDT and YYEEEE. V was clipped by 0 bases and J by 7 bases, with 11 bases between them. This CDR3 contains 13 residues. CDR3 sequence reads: CASSLAGTPEQYF. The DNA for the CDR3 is TGTGCCAGCAGCTTGGCCGGGACACCGGAGCAGTACTTC.

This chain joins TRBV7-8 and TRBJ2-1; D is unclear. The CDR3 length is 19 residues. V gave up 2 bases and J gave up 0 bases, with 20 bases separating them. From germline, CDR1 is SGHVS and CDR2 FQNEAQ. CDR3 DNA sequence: TGTGCCAGCAGCTTACCTCTTAAGGGCCGCATCACCTCCTACAATGAGCAGTTCTTC. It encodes CASSLPLKGRITSYNEQFF.

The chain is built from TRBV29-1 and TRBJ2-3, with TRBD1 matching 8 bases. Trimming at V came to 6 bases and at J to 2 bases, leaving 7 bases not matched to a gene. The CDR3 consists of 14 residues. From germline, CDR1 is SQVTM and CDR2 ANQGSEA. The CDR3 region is CSVSTDRVTDTQYF. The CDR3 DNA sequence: TGCAGCGTCTCTACGGACAGGGTCACAGATACGCAGTATTTT.

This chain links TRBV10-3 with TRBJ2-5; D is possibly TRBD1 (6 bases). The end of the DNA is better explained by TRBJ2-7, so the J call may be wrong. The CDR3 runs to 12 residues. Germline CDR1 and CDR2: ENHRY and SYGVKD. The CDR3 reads CAILDDRSEQYF. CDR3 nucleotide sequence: TGTGCCATTTTGGACGACAGGAGCGAGCAGTACTTC.